The clone carrying this T cell receptor (beta chain) was recorded at least ten times. TCRdb analysed the 5' RACE reads with MiXCR anew, one entry per CDR3 protein. The top ten clones hold around 5% of a sample with 60,000 to 75,000 distinct CDR3 sequences, over 9.5% of them seen once. Germline V gene lookup returns CDR1 SQVTM and CDR2 ANQGSEA. V was clipped by 7 bases and J by 6 bases, with 15 bases between them. This CDR3 spans 12 amino acids. This sample was taken from a study of early T cells in non-severe SARS-CoV-2 infection. The receptor's source is an adult who was a healthcare worker with PCR-confirmed SARS-CoV-2 infection or an uninfected control (not recorded which). This material consisted of whole blood, taken at baseline. The V gene is TRBV29-1, the J gene TRBJ1-1; D possibly corresponds to TRBD1 (5 bases). The CDR3 DNA follows: TGCAGCGCCTTCCTACAGGTCGCTGAAGCTTTCTTT. Encoded protein: CSAFLQVAEAFF.